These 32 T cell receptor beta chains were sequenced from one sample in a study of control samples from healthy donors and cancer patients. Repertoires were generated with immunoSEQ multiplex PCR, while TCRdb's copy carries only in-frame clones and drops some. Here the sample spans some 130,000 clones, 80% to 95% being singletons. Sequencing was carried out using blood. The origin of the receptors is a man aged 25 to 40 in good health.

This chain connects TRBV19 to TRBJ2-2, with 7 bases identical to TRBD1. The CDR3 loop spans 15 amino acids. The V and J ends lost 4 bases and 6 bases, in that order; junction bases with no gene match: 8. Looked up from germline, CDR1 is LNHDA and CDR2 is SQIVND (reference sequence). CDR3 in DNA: TGTGCCAGTAGTACATTCGGACAGGTCCCCGGGGAGCTGTTTTTT. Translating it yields CASSTFGQVPGELFF.

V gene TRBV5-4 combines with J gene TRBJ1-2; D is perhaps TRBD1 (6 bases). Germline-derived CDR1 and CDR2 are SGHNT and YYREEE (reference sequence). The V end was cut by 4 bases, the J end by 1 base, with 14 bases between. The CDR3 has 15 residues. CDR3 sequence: CASSPKTGFNYGYTF. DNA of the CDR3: TGTGCCAGCAGCCCAAAAACAGGGTTTAACTATGGCTACACCTTC.

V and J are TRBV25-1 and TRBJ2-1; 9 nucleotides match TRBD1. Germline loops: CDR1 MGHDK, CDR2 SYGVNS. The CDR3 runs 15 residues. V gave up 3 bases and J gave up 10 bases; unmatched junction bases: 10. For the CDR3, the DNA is TGTGCCAGCAGTGATGCGGGACAGGGTTCTTGGGAGCAGTTCTTC. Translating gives CASSDAGQGSWEQFF.

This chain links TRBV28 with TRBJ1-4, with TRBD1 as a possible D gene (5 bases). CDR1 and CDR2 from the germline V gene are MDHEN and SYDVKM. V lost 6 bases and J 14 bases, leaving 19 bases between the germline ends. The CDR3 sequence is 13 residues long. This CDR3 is CASRSGTDGLLFF. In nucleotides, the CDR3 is TGTGCCAGCAGGTCCGGGACCGACGGGTTGCTGTTTTTT.

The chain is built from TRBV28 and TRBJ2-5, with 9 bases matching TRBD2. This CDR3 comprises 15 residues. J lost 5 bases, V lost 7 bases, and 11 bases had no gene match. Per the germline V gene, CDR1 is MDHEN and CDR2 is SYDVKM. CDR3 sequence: CASMISGRWAETQYF. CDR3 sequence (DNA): TGTGCCAGCATGATTAGCGGGAGATGGGCGGAGACCCAGTACTTC.

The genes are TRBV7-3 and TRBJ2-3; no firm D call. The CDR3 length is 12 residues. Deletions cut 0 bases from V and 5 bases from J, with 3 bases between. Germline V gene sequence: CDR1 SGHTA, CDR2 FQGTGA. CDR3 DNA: TGTGCCAGCAGCTTAACTGGAGATACGCAGTATTTT. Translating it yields CASSLTGDTQYF.

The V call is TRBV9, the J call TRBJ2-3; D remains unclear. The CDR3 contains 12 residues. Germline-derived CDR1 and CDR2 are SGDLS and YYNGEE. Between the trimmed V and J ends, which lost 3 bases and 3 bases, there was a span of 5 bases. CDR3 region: CASSEGTDTQYF. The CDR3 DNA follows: TGTGCCAGCAGCGAGGGTACAGATACGCAGTATTTT. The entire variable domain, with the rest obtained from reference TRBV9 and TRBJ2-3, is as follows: DSGVTQTPKHLITATGQRVTLRCSPRSGDLSVYWYQQSLDQGLQFLIQYYNGEERAKGNILERFSAQQFPDLHSELNLSSLELGDSALYFCASSEGTDTQYFGPGTRLTVL.

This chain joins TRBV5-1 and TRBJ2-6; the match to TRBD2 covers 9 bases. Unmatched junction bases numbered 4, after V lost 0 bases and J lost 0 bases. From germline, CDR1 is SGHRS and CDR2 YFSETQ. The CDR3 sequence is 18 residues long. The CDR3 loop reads CASSLAGSGSSGANVLTF. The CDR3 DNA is TGCGCCAGCAGCTTGGCCGGTAGCGGGAGCTCTGGGGCCAACGTCCTGACTTTC.

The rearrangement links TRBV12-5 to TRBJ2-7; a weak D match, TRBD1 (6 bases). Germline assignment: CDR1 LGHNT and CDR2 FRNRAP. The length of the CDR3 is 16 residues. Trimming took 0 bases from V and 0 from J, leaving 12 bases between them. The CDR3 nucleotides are TGTGCTAGTGGTTTGGTAACGGGACAAACCTCCTACGAGCAGTACTTC. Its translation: CASGLVTGQTSYEQYF.

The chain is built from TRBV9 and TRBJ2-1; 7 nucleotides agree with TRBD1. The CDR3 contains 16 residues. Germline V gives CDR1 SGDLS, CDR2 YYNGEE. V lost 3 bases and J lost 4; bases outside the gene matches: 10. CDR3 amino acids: CASSAMGGDSYNEQFF. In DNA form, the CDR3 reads TGTGCCAGCAGCGCGATGGGTGGGGACAGTTACAATGAGCAGTTCTTC.

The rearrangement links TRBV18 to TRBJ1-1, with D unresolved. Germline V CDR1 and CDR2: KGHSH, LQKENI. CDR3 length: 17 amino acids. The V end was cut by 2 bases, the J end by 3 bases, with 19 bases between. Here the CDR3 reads CASSPGTPRQFDTEAFF. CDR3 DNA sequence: TGTGCCAGCTCACCAGGTACTCCGAGACAATTCGACACTGAAGCTTTCTTT.

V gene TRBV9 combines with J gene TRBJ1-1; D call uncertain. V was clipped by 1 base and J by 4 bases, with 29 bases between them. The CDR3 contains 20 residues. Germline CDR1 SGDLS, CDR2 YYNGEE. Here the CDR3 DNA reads TGTGCCAGCAGCGTATCCCGTTCGAATATGAGCATCGTTTGGGGCACTGAAGCTTTCTTT. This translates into CASSVSRSNMSIVWGTEAFF.

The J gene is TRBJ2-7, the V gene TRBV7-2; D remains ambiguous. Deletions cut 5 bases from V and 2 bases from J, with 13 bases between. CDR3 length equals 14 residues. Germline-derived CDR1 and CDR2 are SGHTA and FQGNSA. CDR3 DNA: TGTGCCAGCAGCCCGGACGGAATCGCCTACGAGCAGTACTTC. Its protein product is CASSPDGIAYEQYF.

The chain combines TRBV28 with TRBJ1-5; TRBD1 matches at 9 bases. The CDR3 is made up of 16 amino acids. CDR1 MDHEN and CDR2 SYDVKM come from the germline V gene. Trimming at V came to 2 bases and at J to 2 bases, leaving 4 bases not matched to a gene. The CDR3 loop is CASSLTQGAGNQPQHF. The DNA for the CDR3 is TGTGCCAGCAGTTTAACACAGGGGGCCGGCAATCAGCCCCAGCATTTT.

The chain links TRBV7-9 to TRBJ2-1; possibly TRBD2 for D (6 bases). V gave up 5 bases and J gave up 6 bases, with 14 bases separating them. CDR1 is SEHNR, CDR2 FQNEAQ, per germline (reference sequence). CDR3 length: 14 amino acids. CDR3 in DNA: TGTGCCAGCAGCCCCGGGACTTGGGGCAATGAGCAGTTCTTC. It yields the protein CASSPGTWGNEQFF.

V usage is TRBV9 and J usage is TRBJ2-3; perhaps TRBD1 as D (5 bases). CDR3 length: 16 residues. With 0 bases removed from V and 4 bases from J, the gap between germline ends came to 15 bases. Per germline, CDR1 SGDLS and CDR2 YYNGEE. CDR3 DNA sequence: TGTGCCAGCAGCGTAGGGATAGGGGCGATGGCAGATACGCAGTATTTT. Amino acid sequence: CASSVGIGAMADTQYF.

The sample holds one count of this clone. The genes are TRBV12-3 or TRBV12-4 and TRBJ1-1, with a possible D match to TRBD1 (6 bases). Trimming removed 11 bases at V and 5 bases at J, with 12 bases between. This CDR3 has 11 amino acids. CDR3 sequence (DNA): TGTGCCTGCGAGGGGGGGACTGAAGCTTTCTTT. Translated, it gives CACEGGTEAFF.

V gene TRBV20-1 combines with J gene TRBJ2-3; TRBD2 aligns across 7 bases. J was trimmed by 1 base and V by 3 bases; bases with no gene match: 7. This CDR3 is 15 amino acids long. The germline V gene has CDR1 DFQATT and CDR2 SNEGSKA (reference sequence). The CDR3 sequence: CSASSREAGTDTQYF. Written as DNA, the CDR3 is TGCAGTGCTAGTAGTCGGGAGGCAGGCACAGATACGCAGTATTTT.

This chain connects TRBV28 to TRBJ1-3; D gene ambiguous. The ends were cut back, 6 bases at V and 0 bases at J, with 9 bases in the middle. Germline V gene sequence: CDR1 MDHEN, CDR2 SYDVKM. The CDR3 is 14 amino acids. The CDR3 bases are TGTGCCAGCAGAGGACCGTACTCTGGAAACACCATATATTTT. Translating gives CASRGPYSGNTIYF.

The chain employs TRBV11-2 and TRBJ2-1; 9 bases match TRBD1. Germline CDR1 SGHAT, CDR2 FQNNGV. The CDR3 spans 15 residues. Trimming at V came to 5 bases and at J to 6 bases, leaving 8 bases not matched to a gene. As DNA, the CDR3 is TGTGCCAGCAGCCGACGGGGACAGGGAATCAATGAGCAGTTCTTC. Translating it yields CASSRRGQGINEQFF.

The DNA of the CDR3 is TGTGCCAGCAGTTCTAAGGGGGCGTATAGCAATCAGCCCCAGCATTTT. This codes for CASSSKGAYSNQPQHF. This sequence joins TRBV6-5 and TRBJ1-5, with 7 bases fitting TRBD1. CDR3 size: 16 residues. In germline, CDR1 is MNHEY, CDR2 SVGAGI. After removal of 4 bases from V and 0 bases from J, the junction contained 6 bases not matched to a gene.

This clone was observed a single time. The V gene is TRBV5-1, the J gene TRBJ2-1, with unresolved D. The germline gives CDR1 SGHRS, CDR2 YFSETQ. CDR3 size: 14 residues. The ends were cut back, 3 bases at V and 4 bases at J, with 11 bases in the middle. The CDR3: CASSSLDGYNEQFF. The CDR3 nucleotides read TGCGCCAGCAGCTCACTGGACGGATACAATGAGCAGTTCTTC.

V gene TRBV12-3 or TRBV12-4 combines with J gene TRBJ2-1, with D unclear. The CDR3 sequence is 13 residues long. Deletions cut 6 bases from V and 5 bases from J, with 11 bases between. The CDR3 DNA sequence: TGTGCCAGCAGGCCAGGTATAAACAATGAGCAGTTCTTC. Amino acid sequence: CASRPGINNEQFF.

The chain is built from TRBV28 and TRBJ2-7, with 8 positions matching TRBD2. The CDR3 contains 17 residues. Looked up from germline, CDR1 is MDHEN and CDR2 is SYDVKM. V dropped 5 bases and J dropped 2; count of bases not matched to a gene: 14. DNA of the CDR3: TGTGCCAGCAGTCCCAATTACTTGGGACTAGTTACCTACGAGCAGTACTTC. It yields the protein CASSPNYLGLVTYEQYF.

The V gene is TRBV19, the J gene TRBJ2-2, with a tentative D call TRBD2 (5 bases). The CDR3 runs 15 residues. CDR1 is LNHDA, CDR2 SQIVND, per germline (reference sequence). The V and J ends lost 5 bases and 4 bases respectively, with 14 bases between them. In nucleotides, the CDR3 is TGTGCCAGTAGTGCGGAAGGACTGATCACCGGGGAGCTGTTTTTT. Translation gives CASSAEGLITGELFF.

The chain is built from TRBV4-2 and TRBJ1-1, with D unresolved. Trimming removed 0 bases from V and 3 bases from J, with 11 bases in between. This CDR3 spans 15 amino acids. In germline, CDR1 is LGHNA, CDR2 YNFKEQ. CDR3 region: CASSQDLVEDTEAFF. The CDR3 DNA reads TGTGCCAGCAGCCAAGATTTGGTCGAGGACACTGAAGCTTTCTTT.

CDR3 DNA: TGTGCCAGCAGTGAGGCGCTAGCGGGAGAGAATGTTGAGCAGTTCTTC. Residues: CASSEALAGENVEQFF. V and J are TRBV2 and TRBJ2-1; 10 bases map to TRBD2. The V gene end was trimmed by 3 bases and the J gene end by 9 bases; junction bases not matched to a gene: 11. Germline values: CDR1 SNHLY, CDR2 FYNNEI. The CDR3 has 16 amino acids.

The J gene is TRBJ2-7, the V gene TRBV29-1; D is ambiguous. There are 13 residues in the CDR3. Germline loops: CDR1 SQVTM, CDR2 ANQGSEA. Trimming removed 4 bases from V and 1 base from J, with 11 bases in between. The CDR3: CSVVGAISYEQYF. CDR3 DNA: TGCAGCGTTGTCGGAGCTATTTCCTACGAGCAGTACTTC.

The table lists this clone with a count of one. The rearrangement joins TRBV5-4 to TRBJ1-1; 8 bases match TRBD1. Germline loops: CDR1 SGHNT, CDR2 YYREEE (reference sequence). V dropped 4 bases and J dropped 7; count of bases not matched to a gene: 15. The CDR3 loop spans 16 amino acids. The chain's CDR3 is CASSRSKAQGAFEAFF. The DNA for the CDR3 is TGTGCCAGCAGCCGATCGAAGGCCCAGGGGGCGTTTGAAGCTTTCTTT.

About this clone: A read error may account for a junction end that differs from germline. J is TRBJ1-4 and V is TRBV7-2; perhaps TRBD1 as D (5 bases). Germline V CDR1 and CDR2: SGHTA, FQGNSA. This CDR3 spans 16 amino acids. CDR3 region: CASSLAAAGQVKKLIF. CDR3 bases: TGTGCCAGCAGCTTAGCGGCGGCAGGGCAAGTAAAAAAACTGATTTTT.

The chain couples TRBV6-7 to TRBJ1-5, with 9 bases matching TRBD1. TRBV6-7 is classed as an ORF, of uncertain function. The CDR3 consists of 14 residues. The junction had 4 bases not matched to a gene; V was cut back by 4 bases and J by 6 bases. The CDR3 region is CASSSYRGPQPQHF. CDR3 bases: TGTGCCAGCAGTTCCTACAGGGGGCCTCAGCCCCAGCATTTT.

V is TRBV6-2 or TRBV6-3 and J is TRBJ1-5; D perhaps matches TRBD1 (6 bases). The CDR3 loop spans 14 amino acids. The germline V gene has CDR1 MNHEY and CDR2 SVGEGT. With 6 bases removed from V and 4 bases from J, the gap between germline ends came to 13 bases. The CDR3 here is CASSRIDRNQPQHF. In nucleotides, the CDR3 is TGTGCCAGCAGCCGTATCGACAGGAATCAGCCCCAGCATTTT.